The T cell receptor beta chain under discussion was sequenced for a study of T cell responses to AZD1222 COVID-19 vaccine. Germline lookup yields CDR1 KGHSH and CDR2 LQKENI. This CDR3 spans 16 amino acids. Trimming removed 3 bases from V and 7 bases from J; junction bases left unmatched: 10. Here immunoSEQ multiplex PCR was the method, and the copy in TCRdb shows in-frame clones only, minus some. The sample shows over 65,000 clones, about 90% of them seen only once. Comments on this clone: Its antigen remains unknown.

Whole-study results and caveats: Females made up more of the donors, who were largely white British, and clonal diversity may have come out too low. Baseline testing showed seropositivity in only a handful of AZD1222 recipients. The breadth and depth of Spike-specific TCRs increased once two AZD1222 doses had been given.

The material sequenced was peripheral blood, taken on day 0 of MenACWY control vaccination. V usage is TRBV18 and J usage is TRBJ1-2; 11 bases align to TRBD1. The clonotype originates from an adult in good health. CDR3 loop: CASSPSMHGQGAGYTF. The CDR3 region has the DNA TGTGCCAGCTCACCCAGCATGCACGGACAGGGGGCTGGCTACACCTTC.